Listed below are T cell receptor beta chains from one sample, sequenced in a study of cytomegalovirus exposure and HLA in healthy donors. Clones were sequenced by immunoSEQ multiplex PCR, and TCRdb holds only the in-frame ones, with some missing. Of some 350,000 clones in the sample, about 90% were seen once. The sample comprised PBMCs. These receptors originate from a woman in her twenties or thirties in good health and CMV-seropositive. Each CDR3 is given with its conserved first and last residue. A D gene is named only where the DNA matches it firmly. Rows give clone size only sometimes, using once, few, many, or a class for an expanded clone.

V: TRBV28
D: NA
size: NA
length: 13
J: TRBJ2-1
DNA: TGTGCCAGCAGTTTACACGGGTACAATGAGCAGTTCTTC
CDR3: CASSLHGYNEQFF

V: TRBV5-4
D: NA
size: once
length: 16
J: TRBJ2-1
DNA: TGTGCCAGCAGCTTGGTTTGGCCAGGGGTTGACAATGAGCAGTTCTTC
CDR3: CASSLVWPGVDNEQFF

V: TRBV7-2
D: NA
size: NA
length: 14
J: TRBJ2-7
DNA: TGTGCCAGCAGCTTGGGGACCCTTTCCTACGAGCAGTACTTC
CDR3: CASSLGTLSYEQYF

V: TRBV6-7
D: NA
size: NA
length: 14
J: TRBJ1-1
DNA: TGTGCCAGCAGTTACTCTAGGCTGAACACTGAAGCTTTCTTT
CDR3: CASSYSRLNTEAFF

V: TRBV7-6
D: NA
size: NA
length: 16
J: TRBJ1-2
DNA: TGTGCCAGCAGCTTAAATGGGATCTTGGGGGCCAGAGGCTACACCTTC
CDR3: CASSLNGILGARGYTF

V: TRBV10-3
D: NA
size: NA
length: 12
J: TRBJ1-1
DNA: TGTGCCGTCGGACAGTTCAACACTGAAGCTTTCTTT
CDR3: CAVGQFNTEAFF

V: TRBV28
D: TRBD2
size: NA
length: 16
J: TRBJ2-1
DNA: TGTGCCAGCAGTTCCACTAGCGGATTGCGTGGCGATGAGCAGTTCTTC
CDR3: CASSSTSGLRGDEQFF

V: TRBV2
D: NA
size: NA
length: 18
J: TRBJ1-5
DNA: TGTGCCAGCAGCATCCAGTCAGGGGAGGGTAGTAGCAATCAGCCCCAGCATTTT
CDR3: CASSIQSGEGSSNQPQHF

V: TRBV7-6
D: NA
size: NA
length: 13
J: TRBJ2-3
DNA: TGTGCCAGCAGGAGGACCGGCACAGATACGCAGTATTTT
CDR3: CASRRTGTDTQYF

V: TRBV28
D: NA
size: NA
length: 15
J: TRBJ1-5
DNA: TGTGCCAGCAGGCCTACAGGGACGGGAGATCAGCCCCAGCATTTT
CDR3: CASRPTGTGDQPQHF

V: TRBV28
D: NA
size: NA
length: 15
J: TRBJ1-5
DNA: TGTGCCAGCAGTTTAGGGACCGAGGTCAATCAGCCCCAGCATTTT
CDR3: CASSLGTEVNQPQHF

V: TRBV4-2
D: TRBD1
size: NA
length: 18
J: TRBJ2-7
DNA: TGTGCCAGCAGCCAGGCCCGGGACAGGGCTGACGCTTCCTACGAGCAGTACTTC
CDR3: CASSQARDRADASYEQYF

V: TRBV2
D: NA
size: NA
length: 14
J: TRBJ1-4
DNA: TGTGCCAGCAGTGACCGGGGGCCCAATGAAAAACTGTTTTTT
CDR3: CASSDRGPNEKLFF

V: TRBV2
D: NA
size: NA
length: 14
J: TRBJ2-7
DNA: TGTGCCAGCAGTGCACGACTCATGTTTGGGGAGCAGTACTTC
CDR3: CASSARLMFGEQYF

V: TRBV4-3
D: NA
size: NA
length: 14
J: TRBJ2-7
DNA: TGCGCCAGCAGCCAAGAAGGGAGAGGCTACGAGCAGTACTTC
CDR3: CASSQEGRGYEQYF

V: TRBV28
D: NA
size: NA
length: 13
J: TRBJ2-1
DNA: TGTGCCAGCAGTTCCCGGGAGTACGATGAGCAGTTCTTC
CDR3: CASSSREYDEQFF

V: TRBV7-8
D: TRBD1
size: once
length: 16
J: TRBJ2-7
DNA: TGTGCCAGCAGTCTGGGTGCAGAGGGGGCGCGTTACGAGCAGTACTTC
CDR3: CASSLGAEGARYEQYF

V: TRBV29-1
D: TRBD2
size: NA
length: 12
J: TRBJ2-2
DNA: TGCAGCGTAGCGGGAGACATCGGGGAGCTGTTTTTT
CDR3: CSVAGDIGELFF

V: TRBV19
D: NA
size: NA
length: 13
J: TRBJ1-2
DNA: TGTGCCAGTAGTCCGACAGGTTGGGATGGCTACACCTTC
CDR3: CASSPTGWDGYTF

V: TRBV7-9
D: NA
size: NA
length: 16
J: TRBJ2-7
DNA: TGTGCCAGCGGCCTTGGGGGGCTTGGAAATCCCTACGAGCAGTACTTC
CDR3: CASGLGGLGNPYEQYF

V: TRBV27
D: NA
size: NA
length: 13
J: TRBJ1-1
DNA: TGTGCCAGCACCCGAGGAGGAGGCACTGAAGCTTTCTTT
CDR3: CASTRGGGTEAFF

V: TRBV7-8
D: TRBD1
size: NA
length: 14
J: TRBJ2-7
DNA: TGTGCCAGCAGCAGTTACGACAGGGGGTACGAGCAGTACTTC
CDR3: CASSSYDRGYEQYF

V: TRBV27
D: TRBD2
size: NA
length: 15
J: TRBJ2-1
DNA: TGTGCCAGCAGTTTAGCGGGGGGGCCTAAGGGTGAGCAGTTCTTC
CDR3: CASSLAGGPKGEQFF

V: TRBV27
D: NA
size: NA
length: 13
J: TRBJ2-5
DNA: TGTGCCAGCAGTTTATGGAGTACGGAGACCCAGTACTTC
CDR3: CASSLWSTETQYF

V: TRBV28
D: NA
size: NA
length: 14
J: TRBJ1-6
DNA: TGTGCTTCAGGGCGGAGGGTCGGAAATTCACCCCTCCACTTT
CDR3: CASGRRVGNSPLHF

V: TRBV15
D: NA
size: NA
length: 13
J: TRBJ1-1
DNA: TGTGCCACCAGCGGAAGGGGGAGAACTGAAGCTTTCTTT
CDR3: CATSGRGRTEAFF

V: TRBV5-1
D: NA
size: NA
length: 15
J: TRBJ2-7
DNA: TGCGCCAGCAGCTTGGCACTAGTGGCCCCCTACGAGCAGTACTTC
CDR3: CASSLALVAPYEQYF

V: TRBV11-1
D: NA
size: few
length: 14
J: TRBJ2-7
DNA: TGTGCCAGCAGCTTGGTGGGGGGTACCTACGAGCAGTACTTC
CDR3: CASSLVGGTYEQYF

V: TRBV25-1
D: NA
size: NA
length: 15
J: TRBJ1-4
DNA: TGTGCCAGCAGTGAATGGGGCCAGGGACCCGAAAAACTGTTTTTT
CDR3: CASSEWGQGPEKLFF

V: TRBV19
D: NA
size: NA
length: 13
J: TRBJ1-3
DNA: TGTGCCAGTAGTGGACAGTCTGGAAACACCATATATTTT
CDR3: CASSGQSGNTIYF

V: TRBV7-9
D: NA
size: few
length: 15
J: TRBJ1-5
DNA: TGTGCCAGCAGCTTAACCGGGACGGGCAATCAGCCCCAGCATTTT
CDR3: CASSLTGTGNQPQHF

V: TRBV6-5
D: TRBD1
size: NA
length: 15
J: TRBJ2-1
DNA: TGTGCCAGCAGACCGGACAGGGGGAAGAACAATGAGCAGTTCTTC
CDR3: CASRPDRGKNNEQFF

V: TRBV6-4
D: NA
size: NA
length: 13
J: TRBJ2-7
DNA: TGTGCCAGCAAAGAACAGGGAGTCTACGAGCAGTACTTC
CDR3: CASKEQGVYEQYF

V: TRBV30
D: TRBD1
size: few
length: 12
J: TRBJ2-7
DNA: TGTGCCTGGAGCAGGGGGCGGAGAGAGCAGTACTTC
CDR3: CAWSRGRREQYF

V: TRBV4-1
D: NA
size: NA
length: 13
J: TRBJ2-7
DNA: TGCGCCAGCAGCCAAGATGTAGCCTACGAGCAGTACTTC
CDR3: CASSQDVAYEQYF

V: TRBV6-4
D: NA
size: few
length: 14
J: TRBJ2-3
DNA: TGTGCCAGCAGTGACTCGGGGGGTGCAGATACGCAGTATTTT
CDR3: CASSDSGGADTQYF

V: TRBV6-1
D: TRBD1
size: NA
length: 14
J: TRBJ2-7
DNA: TGTGCCAGTAAGGAGGGGACAGGGGGCTTAGGGCAGTACTTC
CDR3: CASKEGTGGLGQYF

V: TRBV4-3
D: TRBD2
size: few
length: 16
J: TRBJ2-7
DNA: TGCGCCAGCAGCCAAGATCAAACTAGCGGGAGGGGCGAGCAGTACTTC
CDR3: CASSQDQTSGRGEQYF

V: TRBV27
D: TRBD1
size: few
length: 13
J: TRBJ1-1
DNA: TGTGCCAGCGGGTTCGGACAGGCCACTGAAGCTTTCTTT
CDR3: CASGFGQATEAFF

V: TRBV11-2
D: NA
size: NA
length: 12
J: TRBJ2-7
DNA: TGTGCCAGCAGCTTATTGGGTAACGAGCAGTACTTC
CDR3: CASSLLGNEQYF

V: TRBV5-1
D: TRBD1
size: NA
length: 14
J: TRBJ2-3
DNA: TGCGCCAGCAGCGTGACAGGGGTGGGAGATACGCAGTATTTT
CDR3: CASSVTGVGDTQYF

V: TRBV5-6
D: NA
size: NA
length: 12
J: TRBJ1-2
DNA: TGTGCCAGCAGCAAGCGGTACTATGGCTACACCTTC
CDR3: CASSKRYYGYTF

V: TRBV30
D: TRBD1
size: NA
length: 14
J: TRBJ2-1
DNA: TGTGCCTGGAGACTCCGGGACAGGGGCAATGAGCAGTTCTTC
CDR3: CAWRLRDRGNEQFF

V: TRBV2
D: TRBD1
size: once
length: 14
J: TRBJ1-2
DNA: TGTGCCAGCAGTCGGGACAGCCCTTTGAATGGCTACACCTTC
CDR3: CASSRDSPLNGYTF

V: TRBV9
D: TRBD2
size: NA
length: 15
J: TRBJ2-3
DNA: TGTGCCAGCAACCTAGCGGGGGCCCTCACAGATACGCAGTATTTT
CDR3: CASNLAGALTDTQYF

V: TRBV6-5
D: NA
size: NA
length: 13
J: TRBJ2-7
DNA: TGTGCCGTTCTTTCTACAGGAAACTACGAGCAGTACTTC
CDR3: CAVLSTGNYEQYF

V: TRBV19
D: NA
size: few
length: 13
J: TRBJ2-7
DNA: TGTGCCAGTAGTATGATCGGGTCCTACGAGCAGTACTTC
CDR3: CASSMIGSYEQYF

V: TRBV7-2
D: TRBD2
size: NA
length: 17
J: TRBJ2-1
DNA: TGTGCCAGCAGCTTAGGGGCGGGAGGACTCTCCTACAATGAGCAGTTCTTC
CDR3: CASSLGAGGLSYNEQFF

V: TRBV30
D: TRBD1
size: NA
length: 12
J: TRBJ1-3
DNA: TGTGCCTGGGGGACAGGGGGAAACACCATATATTTT
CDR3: CAWGTGGNTIYF

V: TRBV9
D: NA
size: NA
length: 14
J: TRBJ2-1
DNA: TGTGCCAGCAGCGGCCCTCCCTCCAACAATGAGCAGTTCTTC
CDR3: CASSGPPSNNEQFF

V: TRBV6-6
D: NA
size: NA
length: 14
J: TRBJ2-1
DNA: TGTGCCAGCAGTCCACGGACTAACTACAATGAGCAGTTCTTC
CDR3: CASSPRTNYNEQFF

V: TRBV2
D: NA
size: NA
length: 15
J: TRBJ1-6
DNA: TGTGCCAGCAGTGAACCCCAGCCCCTTAATTCACCCCTCCACTTT
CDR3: CASSEPQPLNSPLHF

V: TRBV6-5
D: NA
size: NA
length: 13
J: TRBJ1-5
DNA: TGTGCCACCCGCAGGACACGGGGTGAGCCCCAGCATTTT
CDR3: CATRRTRGEPQHF

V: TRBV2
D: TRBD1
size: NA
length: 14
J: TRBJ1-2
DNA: TGTGCCAGCAGGGGAGACAGGGGGCGGTATGGCTACACCTTC
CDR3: CASRGDRGRYGYTF